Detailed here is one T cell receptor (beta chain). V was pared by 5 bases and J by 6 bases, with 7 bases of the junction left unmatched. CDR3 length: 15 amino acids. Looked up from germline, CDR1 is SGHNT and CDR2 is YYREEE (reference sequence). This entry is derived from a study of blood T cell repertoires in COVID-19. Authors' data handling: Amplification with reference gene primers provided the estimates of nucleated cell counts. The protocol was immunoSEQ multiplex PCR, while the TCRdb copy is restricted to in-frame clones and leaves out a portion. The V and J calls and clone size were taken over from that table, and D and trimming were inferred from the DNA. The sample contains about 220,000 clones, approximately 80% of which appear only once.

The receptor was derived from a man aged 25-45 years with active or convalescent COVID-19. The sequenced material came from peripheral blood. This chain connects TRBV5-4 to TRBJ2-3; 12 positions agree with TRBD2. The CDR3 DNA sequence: TGTGCCAGCAGTTTGCTAGCGGGGGGGCCCGATACGCAGTATTTT. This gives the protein CASSLLAGGPDTQYF.